This TCR beta chain was identified during a study of OX40 agonist ivuxolimab in advanced cancers. This clone was observed a single time. From germline, CDR1 is MGHRA and CDR2 YSYEKL. V shed 2 bases and J shed 3 bases, with 28 bases lying between them. This CDR3 region has 20 residues. The protocol was immunoSEQ multiplex PCR, while the TCRdb copy is restricted to in-frame clones and leaves out a portion. The profile covers 50,000 to 70,000 clones, with approximately 87% appearing a single time and 0.3% to 0.45% taken by the ten largest. Systemic immunosuppression or a history of autoimmune disease excluded patients.

The genes are TRBV4-1 and TRBJ2-5; weak D call: TRBD1 (5 bases). The source was CD4+ or CD8+ T cells sorted from blood, collected in a trial of the OX40 agonist ivuxolimab. The TCR sequence derives from an adult with an advanced solid tumor such as melanoma, head and neck, liver or kidney cancer. This CDR3 is CASSQFDSVGLRTIKETQYF. In nucleotides, the CDR3 is TGCGCCAGCAGCCAATTTGACAGCGTCGGCCTACGAACCATTAAAGAGACCCAGTACTTC.